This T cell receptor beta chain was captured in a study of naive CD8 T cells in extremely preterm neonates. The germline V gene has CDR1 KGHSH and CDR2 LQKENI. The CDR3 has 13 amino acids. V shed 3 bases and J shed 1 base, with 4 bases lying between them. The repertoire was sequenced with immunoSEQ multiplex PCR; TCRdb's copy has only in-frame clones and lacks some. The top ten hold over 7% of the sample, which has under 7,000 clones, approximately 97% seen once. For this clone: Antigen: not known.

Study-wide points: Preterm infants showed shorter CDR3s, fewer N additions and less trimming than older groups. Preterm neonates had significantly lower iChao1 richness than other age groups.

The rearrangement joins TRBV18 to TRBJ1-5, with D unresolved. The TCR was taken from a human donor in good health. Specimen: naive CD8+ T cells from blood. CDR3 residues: CASSPGSNQPQHF. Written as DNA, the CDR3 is TGTGCCAGCTCACCCGGGAGCAATCAGCCCCAGCATTTT.